The 10 T cell receptor beta chains reported below all come from one sample, sequenced in a study of blood T cell repertoires in COVID-19. The data were produced by immunoSEQ multiplex PCR, yet TCRdb's version contains in-frame clones alone and is incomplete. The sample records around 320,000 clones, 90% to 95% being singletons. Sequenced sample: PBMCs or T cells enriched from blood (not recorded which). All receptors derive from a woman aged 25-40 years who had been exposed to COVID-19.

The chain couples TRBV10-3 to TRBJ1-2; 8 bases align to TRBD1. The CDR3 extends over 14 amino acids. In germline, CDR1 is ENHRY, CDR2 SYGVKD. Trimming cost V 4 bases and J 6 bases; bases outside gene matches: 7. CDR3: CAISVDRALDGYTF. DNA for the CDR3: TGTGCCATCAGTGTGGACAGGGCCCTAGATGGCTACACCTTC.

This chain links TRBV5-1 with TRBJ1-3; D is unclear. V lost 1 base to trimming and J lost 4 bases, with 12 bases between them. Germline values: CDR1 SGHRS, CDR2 YFSETQ. The CDR3 sequence is 15 residues long. DNA of the CDR3: TGCGCCAGCAGCTTGATCGGGGAACCCGGAAACACCATATATTTT. Encoded protein: CASSLIGEPGNTIYF. Using reference TRBV5-1 and TRBJ1-3 for the parts outside the CDR3, the full variable domain is KAGVTQTPRYLIKTRGQQVTLSCSPISGHRSVSWYQQTPGQGLQFLFEYFSETQRNKGNFPGRFSGRQFSNSRSEMNVSTLELGDSALYLCASSLIGEPGNTIYFGEGSWLTVV.

The rearrangement uses TRBV2 and TRBJ2-5; 7 nucleotides align to TRBD2. Unmatched junction bases numbered 9, after V lost 6 bases and J lost 2 bases. CDR3 length equals 15 residues. CDR1 is SNHLY and CDR2 is FYNNEI in the germline V gene. The DNA of the CDR3 is TGTGCCAGCAGCGATAGGAGCGGGGAACAAGAGACCCAGTACTTC. Protein: CASSDRSGEQETQYF. Complete variable domain (other parts from reference TRBV2 and TRBJ2-5): EPEVTQTPSHQVTQMGQEVILRCVPISNHLYFYWYRQILGQKVEFLVSFYNNEISEKSEIFDDQFSVERPDGSNFTLKIRSTKLEDSAMYFCASSDRSGEQETQYFGPGTRLLVL.

Points on this clone: This sample also contains other DNA sequences that code for the same CDR3. The J gene is TRBJ2-1, the V gene TRBV7-2; D remains ambiguous. Germline V gives CDR1 SGHTA, CDR2 FQGNSA. This CDR3 is built from 15 residues. V was pared by 1 base and J by 0 bases, with 7 bases between. The CDR3 DNA follows: TGTGCCAGCAGCTTAGGTTCGAGCTCCTACAATGAGCAGTTCTTC. This encodes CASSLGSSSYNEQFF.

This chain links TRBV7-3 with TRBJ2-7; 7 positions match TRBD1. This CDR3 comprises 14 residues. V was pared by 4 bases and J by 6 bases, with 9 bases of the junction left unmatched. Germline lookup yields CDR1 SGHTA and CDR2 FQGTGA. The CDR3 DNA reads TGTGCCAGCAGCTCCCGGACAGGTCCCAGCGAGCAGTACTTC. Translated, it gives CASSSRTGPSEQYF.

CDR3 loop: CASGTAGGYEQYF. CDR3 in DNA: TGTGCCAGCGGGACAGCTGGGGGATACGAGCAGTACTTC. The genes are TRBV21-1 and TRBJ2-7; the table gives TRBD1 as D, unverified against the DNA. TRBV21-1 counts as a pseudogene. The CDR3 length is 13 residues.

The chain combines TRBV9 with TRBJ1-2, with D unclear. CDR3 size: 15 residues. The V gene lost 0 bases and the J gene lost 1 base, with 10 bases spanning the gap. Germline V lookup: CDR1 SGDLS, CDR2 YYNGEE. For the CDR3, the DNA is TGTGCCAGCAGCGTAGCTGGGCCACTTAACTATGGCTACACCTTC. Translated, it gives CASSVAGPLNYGYTF.

Here the CDR3 reads CASSYGGRNYGYTF. CDR3 nucleotides: TGTGCCAGCAGTTACGGGGGGAGGAACTATGGCTACACCTTC. The chain carries TRBV6-5 and TRBJ1-2; maybe TRBD1 (5 bases). Per germline, CDR1 MNHEY and CDR2 SVGAGI. Trimming took off 2 bases at V and 2 bases at J, with 9 bases between the two ends. CDR3 size: 14 residues.

The chain employs TRBV15 and TRBJ2-3; D is perhaps TRBD1 (6 bases). This CDR3 spans 15 amino acids. The germline V and J ends were trimmed by 6 bases and 2 bases, with 15 bases remaining between them. Germline V CDR1 and CDR2: LNHNV, YYDKDF (reference sequence). CDR3 sequence reads: CATSWGQINTDTQYF. CDR3 DNA: TGTGCCACCAGTTGGGGGCAAATCAACACAGATACGCAGTATTTT.

CDR3 coding DNA: TGTGCCAGCAGTTACGACGGACAGGGGTGGAGCGGCGACTATGGCTACACCTTC. This encodes CASSYDGQGWSGDYGYTF. V is TRBV6-2 or TRBV6-3 and J is TRBJ1-2; 9 nucleotides line up with TRBD1. Germline V gene lookup returns CDR1 MNHEY and CDR2 SVGEGT. The CDR3 length is 18 residues. V was clipped by 2 bases and J by 3 bases; unmatched bases: 13.